This T cell receptor beta chain was sequenced for a study of T cell responses to AZD1222 COVID-19 vaccine. Data came from immunoSEQ multiplex PCR; TCRdb stores just in-frame clones and leaves some out. This table holds 65,000 to 70,000 clones, 85% to 90% found once. V was shortened by 3 bases and J by 4 bases, with 6 bases between the two germline ends. This CDR3 has 12 residues. With respect to this clone: Its antigen remains unknown.

Study results and limitations: A mostly white British donor set with more females was recruited, and clonal diversity was possibly underestimated. Across spike, vaccine-associated CD4 TCRs were found, dominant at 160-218 and 743-854.

Sample: peripheral blood, taken on day 0 of AZD1222 vaccination. This chain joins TRBV12-3 or TRBV12-4 and TRBJ1-1; D is possibly TRBD1 (5 bases). This sequence was found in an adult in good health. The CDR3 DNA follows: TGTGCCAGCAGTTTGACAGCCACTGAAGCTTTCTTT. It translates to CASSLTATEAFF.